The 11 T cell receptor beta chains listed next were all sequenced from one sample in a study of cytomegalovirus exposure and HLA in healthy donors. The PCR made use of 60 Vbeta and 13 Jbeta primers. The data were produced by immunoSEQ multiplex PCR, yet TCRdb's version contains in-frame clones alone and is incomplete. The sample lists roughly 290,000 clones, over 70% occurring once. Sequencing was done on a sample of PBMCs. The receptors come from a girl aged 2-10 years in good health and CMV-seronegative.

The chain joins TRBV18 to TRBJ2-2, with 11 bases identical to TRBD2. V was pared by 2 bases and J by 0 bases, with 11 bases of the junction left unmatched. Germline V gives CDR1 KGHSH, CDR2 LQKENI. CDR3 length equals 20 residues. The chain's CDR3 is CASSPRNRLAGNANTGELFF. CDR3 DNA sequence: TGTGCCAGCTCACCAAGAAACCGACTAGCGGGGAACGCGAACACCGGGGAGCTGTTTTTT.

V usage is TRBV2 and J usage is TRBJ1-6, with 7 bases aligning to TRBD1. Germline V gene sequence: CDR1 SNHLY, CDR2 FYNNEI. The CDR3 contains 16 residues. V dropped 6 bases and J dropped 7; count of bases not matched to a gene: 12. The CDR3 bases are TGTGCCAGCAGAGACGGGACAGTATCTCGGAATTCACCCCTCCACTTT. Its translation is CASRDGTVSRNSPLHF.

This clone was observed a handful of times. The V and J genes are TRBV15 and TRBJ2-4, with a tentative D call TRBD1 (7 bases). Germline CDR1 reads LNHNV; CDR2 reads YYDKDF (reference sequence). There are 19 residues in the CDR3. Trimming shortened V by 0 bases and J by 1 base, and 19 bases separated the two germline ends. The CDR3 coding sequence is TGTGCCACCAGCAGAGATAGGAGGGGGCGGGTATCTGCCAAAAACATTCAGTACTTC. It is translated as CATSRDRRGRVSAKNIQYF.

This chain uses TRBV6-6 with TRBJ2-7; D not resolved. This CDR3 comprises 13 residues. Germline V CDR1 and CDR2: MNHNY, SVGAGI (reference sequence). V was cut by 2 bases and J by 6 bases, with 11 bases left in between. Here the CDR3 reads CASSYGLAGEQYF. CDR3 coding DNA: TGTGCCAGCAGTTACGGGTTGGCAGGCGAGCAGTACTTC.

Here the CDR3 reads CASSPGAYNSGNTIYF. CDR3 DNA: TGTGCCAGCAGCCCGGGAGCGTATAACTCTGGAAACACCATATATTTT. The gene calls are TRBV9 and TRBJ1-3; D unclear. Germline lookup yields CDR1 SGDLS and CDR2 YYNGEE. Trimming pared 4 bases from V and 0 bases from J, leaving 14 bases between. This CDR3 has 16 residues.

CDR3: CAWSGTDNEKLFF. In DNA, the CDR3 is TGTGCCTGGAGTGGGACAGATAATGAAAAACTGTTTTTT. The chain links TRBV30 to TRBJ1-4, with a tentative D call TRBD1 (6 bases). CDR3 size: 13 residues. Germline-derived CDR1 and CDR2 are GTSNPN and SVGIG (reference sequence). V was cut by 1 base and J by 4 bases, with 7 bases left in between.

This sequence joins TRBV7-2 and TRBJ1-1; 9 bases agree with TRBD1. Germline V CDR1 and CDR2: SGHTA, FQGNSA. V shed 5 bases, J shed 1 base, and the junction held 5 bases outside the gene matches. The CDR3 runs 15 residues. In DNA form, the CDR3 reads TGTGCCAGCAGCCCCCGACAGGGGGGGAACACTGAAGCTTTCTTT. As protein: CASSPRQGGNTEAFF.

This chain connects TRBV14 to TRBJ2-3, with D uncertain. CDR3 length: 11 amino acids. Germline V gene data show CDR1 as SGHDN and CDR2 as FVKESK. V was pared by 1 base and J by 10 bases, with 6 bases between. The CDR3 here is CASSQARAQYF. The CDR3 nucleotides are TGTGCCAGCAGCCAAGCCCGAGCGCAGTATTTT.

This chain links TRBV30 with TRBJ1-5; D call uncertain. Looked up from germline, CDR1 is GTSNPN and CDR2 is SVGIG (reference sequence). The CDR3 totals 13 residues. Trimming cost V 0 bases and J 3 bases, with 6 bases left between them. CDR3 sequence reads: CAWSVTDNQPQHF. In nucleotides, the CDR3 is TGTGCCTGGAGTGTAACAGACAATCAGCCCCAGCATTTT. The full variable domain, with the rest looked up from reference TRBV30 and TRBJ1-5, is SQTIHQWPATLVQPVGSPLSLECTVEGTSNPNLYWYRQAAGRGLQLLFYSVGIGQISSEVPQNLSASRPQDRQFILSSKKLLLSDSGFYLCAWSVTDNQPQHFGDGTRLSIL.

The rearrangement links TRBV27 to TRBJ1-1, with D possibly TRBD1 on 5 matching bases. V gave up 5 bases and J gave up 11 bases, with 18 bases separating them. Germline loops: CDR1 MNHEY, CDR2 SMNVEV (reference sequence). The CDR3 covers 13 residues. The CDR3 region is CASSLKNRLWAFF. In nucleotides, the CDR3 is TGTGCCAGCAGTCTGAAGAACAGGCTTTGGGCTTTCTTT.

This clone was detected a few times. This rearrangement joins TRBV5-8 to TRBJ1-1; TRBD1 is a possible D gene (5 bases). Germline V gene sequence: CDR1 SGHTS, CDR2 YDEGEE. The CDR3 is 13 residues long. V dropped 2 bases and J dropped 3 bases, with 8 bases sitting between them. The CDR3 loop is CASSFGGYTEAFF. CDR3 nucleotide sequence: TGTGCCAGCAGCTTCGGGGGTTACACTGAAGCTTTCTTT.